This T cell receptor beta chain was obtained from a study of T cells after yellow fever vaccination. V was shortened by 8 bases and J by 5 bases, with 12 bases between the two germline ends. CDR1 is MNHEY, CDR2 SMNVEV, per germline (reference sequence). This CDR3 has 13 amino acids. A few counts support this clonotype. TCRdb processed the 5' RACE reads anew with MiXCR; each CDR3 protein has one entry. The table includes about 58,000 distinct CDR3 sequences, 5.5% to 6% detected once. This TCR came from a man between 18 and 35 years old who received the YFV17D yellow fever vaccine. The sample was PBMCs, either bulk or a sorted T-cell subset (CD4+, CD8+, memory, or dextramer-sorted; not recorded which), taken on the day of the yellow fever booster vaccination. The V call is TRBV27, the J call TRBJ2-2; D tentatively fits TRBD1 or TRBD2 (5 bases each). CDR3 amino acids: CASRGGGTGELFF. The CDR3 nucleotides read TGTGCCAGCCGGGGCGGCGGGACCGGGGAGCTGTTTTTT.